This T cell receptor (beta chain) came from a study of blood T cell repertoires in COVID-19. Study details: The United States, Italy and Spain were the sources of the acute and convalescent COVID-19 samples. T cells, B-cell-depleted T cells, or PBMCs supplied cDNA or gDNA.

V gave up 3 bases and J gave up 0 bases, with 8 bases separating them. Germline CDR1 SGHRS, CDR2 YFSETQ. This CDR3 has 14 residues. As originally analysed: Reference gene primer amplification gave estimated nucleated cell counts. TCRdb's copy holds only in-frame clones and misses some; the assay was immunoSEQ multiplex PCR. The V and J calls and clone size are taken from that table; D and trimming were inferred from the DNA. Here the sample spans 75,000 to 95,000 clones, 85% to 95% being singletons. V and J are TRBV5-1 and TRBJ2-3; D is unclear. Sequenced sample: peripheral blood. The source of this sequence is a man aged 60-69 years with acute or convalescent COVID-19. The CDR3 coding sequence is TGCGCCAGCAGCTCAAGCGCTAGCACAGATACGCAGTATTTT. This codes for CASSSSASTDTQYF.